The rows below give T cell receptor beta chains drawn from one sample of a study of cytomegalovirus exposure and HLA in healthy donors. Assay: immunoSEQ multiplex PCR; the TCRdb copy retains only in-frame clones and omits some. There are around 250,000 clones in the sample; about 90% occur only once, and roughly 3% lies in the top ten. Sequencing input: PBMCs. Receptors originate from a woman aged 25 to 45 in good health and CMV-seronegative. Both conserved end residues are part of each CDR3. The order of the fields is V gene, clone size, CDR3 length, D gene, J gene, CDR3 DNA, CDR3 protein. D genes are given only for firm matches. The size field is filled for only some rows; it gives once, few, many or a size class.

V gene: TRBV6-6; clone size: NA; CDR3 length: 13; D gene: NA; J gene: TRBJ2-7; CDR3 DNA: TGTGCCAGCAGTTCCGGGCCCCCTCTCGAGGCGTACTTC; CDR3 protein: CASSSGPPLEAYF
V gene: TRBV10-3; clone size: NA; CDR3 length: 13; D gene: NA; J gene: TRBJ2-2; CDR3 DNA: TGTGCCATCTTGGCAGACAACACCGGGGAGCTGTTTTTT; CDR3 protein: CAILADNTGELFF
V gene: TRBV18; clone size: NA; CDR3 length: 13; D gene: TRBD1; J gene: TRBJ1-2; CDR3 DNA: TGTGCCAGCTCACCGGGACAGGGGGACGGCTACACCTTC; CDR3 protein: CASSPGQGDGYTF
V gene: TRBV18; clone size: few; CDR3 length: 18; D gene: TRBD1; J gene: TRBJ1-2; CDR3 DNA: TGTGCCAGCTCACCAATATCTCGGACAGGGGGCGACGGCTATGGCTACACCTTC; CDR3 protein: CASSPISRTGGDGYGYTF
V gene: TRBV6-1; clone size: NA; CDR3 length: 15; D gene: NA; J gene: TRBJ2-3; CDR3 DNA: TGTGCCAGCAGTGAAGAGGTTACCCGCACAGATACGCAGTATTTT; CDR3 protein: CASSEEVTRTDTQYF
V gene: TRBV29-1; clone size: once; CDR3 length: 14; D gene: NA; J gene: TRBJ2-1; CDR3 DNA: TGCAGCGTTGAAGACCCCACTAGCCCCAATGAGCAGTTCTTC; CDR3 protein: CSVEDPTSPNEQFF
V gene: TRBV29-1; clone size: NA; CDR3 length: 14; D gene: NA; J gene: TRBJ2-5; CDR3 DNA: TGCAGCGCGGGGGGACAAACTACCCAAGAGACCCAGTACTTC; CDR3 protein: CSAGGQTTQETQYF
V gene: TRBV11-3; clone size: NA; CDR3 length: 18; D gene: NA; J gene: TRBJ2-5; CDR3 DNA: TGTGCCAGCAGCCCGGCGGGTAGGGGCCTGGGGAACCAAGAGACCCAGTACTTC; CDR3 protein: CASSPAGRGLGNQETQYF
V gene: TRBV15; clone size: few; CDR3 length: 14; D gene: NA; J gene: TRBJ1-1; CDR3 DNA: TGTGCCACCAGCCGAAGGGGGGTTGAAACTGAAGCTTTCTTT; CDR3 protein: CATSRRGVETEAFF
V gene: TRBV9; clone size: NA; CDR3 length: 14; D gene: NA; J gene: TRBJ2-4; CDR3 DNA: TGTGCCAGCAGCGCCCACGGGCAAACCAACATTCAGTACTTC; CDR3 protein: CASSAHGQTNIQYF
V gene: TRBV5-1; clone size: NA; CDR3 length: 15; D gene: TRBD2; J gene: TRBJ2-3; CDR3 DNA: TGCGCCAGCAGCTTGGGTAGCGGGAGTGGGGATACGCAGTATTTT; CDR3 protein: CASSLGSGSGDTQYF
V gene: TRBV7-8; clone size: NA; CDR3 length: 15; D gene: NA; J gene: TRBJ2-1; CDR3 DNA: TGTGCCAGCAGCTTAGTATCCCAGGGAGGTAATGAGCAGTTCTTC; CDR3 protein: CASSLVSQGGNEQFF
V gene: TRBV9; clone size: NA; CDR3 length: 16; D gene: NA; J gene: TRBJ1-3; CDR3 DNA: TGTGCCAGCAGCCCGCCGACAGGTCTTGCTGGAAACACCATATATTTT; CDR3 protein: CASSPPTGLAGNTIYF
V gene: TRBV5-6; clone size: NA; CDR3 length: 17; D gene: NA; J gene: TRBJ2-7; CDR3 DNA: TGTGCCAGCAGCTTGGCTCTGTTCCTAGAGTCCTCCTACGAGCAGTACTTC; CDR3 protein: CASSLALFLESSYEQYF
V gene: TRBV19; clone size: NA; CDR3 length: 15; D gene: TRBD1; J gene: TRBJ1-5; CDR3 DNA: TGTGCCAGTACCAGGGACAGCAATAGCAATCAGCCCCAGCATTTT; CDR3 protein: CASTRDSNSNQPQHF
V gene: TRBV5-4; clone size: NA; CDR3 length: 18; D gene: TRBD2; J gene: TRBJ2-2; CDR3 DNA: TGTGCCAGCAGCCCACCACTAGGTCTAGCGGGAGAAAGCGGGGAGCTGTTTTTT; CDR3 protein: CASSPPLGLAGESGELFF
V gene: TRBV5-4; clone size: once; CDR3 length: 16; D gene: TRBD2; J gene: TRBJ2-2; CDR3 DNA: TGTGCCAGCAGCTTGACTAGCGGGACGGTCACCGGGGAGCTGTTTTTT; CDR3 protein: CASSLTSGTVTGELFF
V gene: TRBV29-1; clone size: NA; CDR3 length: 18; D gene: TRBD2; J gene: TRBJ2-1; CDR3 DNA: TGCAGCGTTGTTGTGGTGCTAGCGGGAGCGGGAGGCTACAATGAGCAGTTCTTC; CDR3 protein: CSVVVVLAGAGGYNEQFF
V gene: TRBV5-8; clone size: NA; CDR3 length: 12; D gene: NA; J gene: TRBJ2-7; CDR3 DNA: TGTGCCAGCAGCTTGAGGACCTACGAGCAGTACTTC; CDR3 protein: CASSLRTYEQYF
V gene: TRBV7-8; clone size: NA; CDR3 length: 13; D gene: NA; J gene: TRBJ2-1; CDR3 DNA: TGTGCCAGCAGCTTACAGGGATACAATGAGCAGTTCTTC; CDR3 protein: CASSLQGYNEQFF
V gene: TRBV11-2; clone size: NA; CDR3 length: 16; D gene: TRBD2; J gene: TRBJ2-3; CDR3 DNA: TGTGCCAGCAGCTTAGGGACTAGACCGAGCACAGATACGCAGTATTTT; CDR3 protein: CASSLGTRPSTDTQYF
V gene: TRBV2; clone size: NA; CDR3 length: 15; D gene: TRBD2; J gene: TRBJ2-2; CDR3 DNA: TGTGCCACCTCCCCCGGGACTAGCGTTTCCGGGGAGCTGTTTTTT; CDR3 protein: CATSPGTSVSGELFF
V gene: TRBV11-2; clone size: NA; CDR3 length: 12; D gene: NA; J gene: TRBJ2-7; CDR3 DNA: TGTGCCAGCAGTTGGAGGAGCGACGAGCAGTACTTC; CDR3 protein: CASSWRSDEQYF
V gene: TRBV4-2; clone size: NA; CDR3 length: 13; D gene: NA; J gene: TRBJ1-1; CDR3 DNA: TGTGCCAGCAGCCAAATCCGGGACATGGCAGCTTTCTTT; CDR3 protein: CASSQIRDMAAFF
V gene: TRBV5-5; clone size: NA; CDR3 length: 14; D gene: NA; J gene: TRBJ1-1; CDR3 DNA: TGTGCCAGCAGCTTGGCCGATGGATACACTGAAGCTTTCTTT; CDR3 protein: CASSLADGYTEAFF
V gene: TRBV13; clone size: NA; CDR3 length: 16; D gene: TRBD2; J gene: TRBJ2-1; CDR3 DNA: TGTGCCAGCAGCCCTCGGACTAGCGCGACCTACAATGAGCAGTTCTTC; CDR3 protein: CASSPRTSATYNEQFF
V gene: TRBV6-1; clone size: NA; CDR3 length: 13; D gene: NA; J gene: TRBJ2-1; CDR3 DNA: TGTGCCAGCAGTCCCCGAGCCGGGGGTGAGCAGTTCTTC; CDR3 protein: CASSPRAGGEQFF
V gene: TRBV6-5; clone size: NA; CDR3 length: 14; D gene: NA; J gene: TRBJ2-1; CDR3 DNA: TGTGCCAGCAGTTACTCGAGGGTTTACAATGAGCAGTTCTTC; CDR3 protein: CASSYSRVYNEQFF
V gene: TRBV9; clone size: NA; CDR3 length: 12; D gene: NA; J gene: TRBJ2-3; CDR3 DNA: TGTGCCAGCAAAGGGGATTCAAATACGCAGTATTTT; CDR3 protein: CASKGDSNTQYF
V gene: TRBV6-1; clone size: NA; CDR3 length: 15; D gene: NA; J gene: TRBJ1-1; CDR3 DNA: TGTGCCAGCAGTGTCCTTCCGGGGACAAACACTGAAGCTTTCTTT; CDR3 protein: CASSVLPGTNTEAFF
V gene: TRBV4-1; clone size: NA; CDR3 length: 16; D gene: TRBD2; J gene: TRBJ2-7; CDR3 DNA: TGCGCCAGCAGCCAAGGGTCAGCGGGAATAGCCTACGAGCAGTACTTC; CDR3 protein: CASSQGSAGIAYEQYF
V gene: TRBV25-1; clone size: NA; CDR3 length: 13; D gene: NA; J gene: TRBJ2-5; CDR3 DNA: TGTGCCAGCAGTGCCGGGGGCCTCGAGACCCAGTACTTC; CDR3 protein: CASSAGGLETQYF
V gene: TRBV28; clone size: NA; CDR3 length: 14; D gene: NA; J gene: TRBJ2-7; CDR3 DNA: TGTGCCAGCAGACCGCGTGGAGGGTCCTACGAGCAGTACTTC; CDR3 protein: CASRPRGGSYEQYF
V gene: TRBV11-2; clone size: NA; CDR3 length: 14; D gene: TRBD1; J gene: TRBJ2-7; CDR3 DNA: TGTGCCAGCAGCCCTTCGACAGGGCTCTACGAGCAGTACTTC; CDR3 protein: CASSPSTGLYEQYF
V gene: TRBV13; clone size: NA; CDR3 length: 17; D gene: NA; J gene: TRBJ2-1; CDR3 DNA: TGTGCCAGCAGCTCATTTTTGCGAGGGAGCTCCTACAATGAGCAGTTCTTC; CDR3 protein: CASSSFLRGSSYNEQFF
V gene: TRBV7-3; clone size: once; CDR3 length: 15; D gene: NA; J gene: TRBJ1-4; CDR3 DNA: TGTGCCAGCAGCTTCCTTTTCGGTACGATGGAAAAACTGTTTTTT; CDR3 protein: CASSFLFGTMEKLFF
V gene: TRBV2; clone size: few; CDR3 length: 14; D gene: NA; J gene: TRBJ2-7; CDR3 DNA: TGTGCCAGCAGTGAACAGGGTGTCCTCTACGAGCAGTACTTC; CDR3 protein: CASSEQGVLYEQYF
V gene: TRBV27; clone size: NA; CDR3 length: 14; D gene: NA; J gene: TRBJ1-1; CDR3 DNA: TGTGCCAGCAGTTCAGATGGATCGAACACTGAAGCTTTCTTT; CDR3 protein: CASSSDGSNTEAFF
V gene: TRBV11-2; clone size: NA; CDR3 length: 12; D gene: TRBD2; J gene: TRBJ2-1; CDR3 DNA: TGTGCCAGCAGCCGCTGGACTAGCGAGCAGTTCTTC; CDR3 protein: CASSRWTSEQFF
V gene: TRBV9; clone size: once; CDR3 length: 13; D gene: NA; J gene: TRBJ2-1; CDR3 DNA: TGTGCCAGCAGCGCGGGAGCCTACAATGAGCAGTTCTTC; CDR3 protein: CASSAGAYNEQFF
V gene: TRBV6-6; clone size: NA; CDR3 length: 15; D gene: TRBD2; J gene: TRBJ2-7; CDR3 DNA: TGTGCCAGCAGTTACCTCCGGGAGGGCCCGTACGAGCAGTACTTC; CDR3 protein: CASSYLREGPYEQYF
V gene: TRBV27; clone size: NA; CDR3 length: 15; D gene: NA; J gene: TRBJ1-5; CDR3 DNA: TGTGCCAGCAGTTCGACAGTTCCCGGCAATCAGCCCCAGCATTTT; CDR3 protein: CASSSTVPGNQPQHF
V gene: TRBV5-1; clone size: NA; CDR3 length: 19; D gene: TRBD1; J gene: TRBJ1-1; CDR3 DNA: TGCGCCAGCAGCTCTTCCTCGGACAGGGGGCGTCGGATGAACACTGAAGCTTTCTTT; CDR3 protein: CASSSSSDRGRRMNTEAFF